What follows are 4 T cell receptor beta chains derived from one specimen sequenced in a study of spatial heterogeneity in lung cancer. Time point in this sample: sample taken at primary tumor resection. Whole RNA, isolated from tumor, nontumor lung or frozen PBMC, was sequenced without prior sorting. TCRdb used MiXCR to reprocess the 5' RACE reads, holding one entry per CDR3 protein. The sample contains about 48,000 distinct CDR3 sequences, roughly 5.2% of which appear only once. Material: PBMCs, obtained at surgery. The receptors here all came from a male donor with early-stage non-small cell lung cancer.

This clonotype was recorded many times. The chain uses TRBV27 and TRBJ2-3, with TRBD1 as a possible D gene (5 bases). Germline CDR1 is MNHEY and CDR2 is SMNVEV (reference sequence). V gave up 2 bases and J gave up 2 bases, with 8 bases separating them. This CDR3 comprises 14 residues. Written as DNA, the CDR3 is TGTGCCAGCAGTTTAGGACACCCCACAGATACGCAGTATTTT. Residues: CASSLGHPTDTQYF.

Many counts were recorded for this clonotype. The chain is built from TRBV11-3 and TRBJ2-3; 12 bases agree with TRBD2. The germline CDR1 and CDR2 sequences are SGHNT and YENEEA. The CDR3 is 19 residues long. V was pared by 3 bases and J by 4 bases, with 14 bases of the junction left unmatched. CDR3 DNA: TGTGCCAGCAGCTTTCGGAAACTAGCGGGAGGTACGGGATCAGATACGCAGTATTTT. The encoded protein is CASSFRKLAGGTGSDTQYF.

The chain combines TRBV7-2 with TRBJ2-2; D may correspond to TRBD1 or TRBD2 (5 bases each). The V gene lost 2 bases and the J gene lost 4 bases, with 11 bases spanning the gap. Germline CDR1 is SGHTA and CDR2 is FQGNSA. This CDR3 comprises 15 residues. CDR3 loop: CASSLLGEPTGELFF. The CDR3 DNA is TGTGCCAGCAGCTTATTGGGGGAGCCCACCGGGGAGCTGTTTTTT.

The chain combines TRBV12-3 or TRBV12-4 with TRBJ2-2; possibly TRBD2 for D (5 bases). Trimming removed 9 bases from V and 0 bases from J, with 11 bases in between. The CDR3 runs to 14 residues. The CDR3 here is CASKREPNTGELFF. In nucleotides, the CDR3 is TGTGCCAGTAAAAGGGAGCCGAACACCGGGGAGCTGTTTTTT.